The 3 T cell receptor beta chains listed next were all sequenced from one sample in a study of blood T cell repertoires in COVID-19. TCRdb's copy holds only in-frame clones and misses some; the assay was immunoSEQ multiplex PCR. The table has about 220,000 clones, around 80% seen once. Sequencing was carried out using peripheral blood. The receptors were gathered from a woman aged 60-75 years who had recovered from COVID-19.

This chain joins TRBV30 and TRBJ1-4; 9 nucleotides line up with TRBD1. The CDR3 runs 12 residues. J lost 8 bases, V lost 7 bases, and 5 bases had no gene match. Germline CDR1 is GTSNPN and CDR2 is SVGIG (reference sequence). DNA for the CDR3: TGTGCCTTTGGGACAGGGAGAGAAAAACTGTTTTTT. It yields the protein CAFGTGREKLFF.

The chain uses TRBV4-2 and TRBJ2-5; 10 bases match TRBD2. The CDR3 sequence is 15 residues long. Germline V gives CDR1 LGHNA, CDR2 YNFKEQ. The junction had 4 bases not matched to a gene; V was cut back by 1 base and J by 5 bases. The CDR3 here is CASSQAAGGPETQYF. The CDR3 DNA reads TGTGCCAGCAGCCAAGCAGCGGGGGGGCCCGAGACCCAGTACTTC.

For the CDR3, the DNA is TGTGCCAGCAGTGACGGAGCGGGGGATCCAGATACGCAGTATTTT. Its protein is CASSDGAGDPDTQYF. This chain links TRBV6-4 with TRBJ2-3; 8 bases are shared with TRBD2. Trimming removed 2 bases from V and 4 bases from J; junction bases left unmatched: 5. In germline, CDR1 is MRHNA, CDR2 SNTAGT. The length of the CDR3 is 15 residues.